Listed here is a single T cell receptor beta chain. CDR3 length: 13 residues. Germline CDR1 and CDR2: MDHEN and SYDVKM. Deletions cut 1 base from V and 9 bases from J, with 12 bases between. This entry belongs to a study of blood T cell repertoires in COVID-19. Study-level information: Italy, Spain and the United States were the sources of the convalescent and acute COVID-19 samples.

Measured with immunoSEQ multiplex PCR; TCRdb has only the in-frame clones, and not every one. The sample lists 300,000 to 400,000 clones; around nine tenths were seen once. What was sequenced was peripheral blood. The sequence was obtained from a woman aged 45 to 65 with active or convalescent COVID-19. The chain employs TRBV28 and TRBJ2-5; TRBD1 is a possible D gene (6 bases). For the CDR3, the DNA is TGTGCCAGCAGTTTATCCGTCCCAGGGGCCCAGTACTTC. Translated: CASSLSVPGAQYF.